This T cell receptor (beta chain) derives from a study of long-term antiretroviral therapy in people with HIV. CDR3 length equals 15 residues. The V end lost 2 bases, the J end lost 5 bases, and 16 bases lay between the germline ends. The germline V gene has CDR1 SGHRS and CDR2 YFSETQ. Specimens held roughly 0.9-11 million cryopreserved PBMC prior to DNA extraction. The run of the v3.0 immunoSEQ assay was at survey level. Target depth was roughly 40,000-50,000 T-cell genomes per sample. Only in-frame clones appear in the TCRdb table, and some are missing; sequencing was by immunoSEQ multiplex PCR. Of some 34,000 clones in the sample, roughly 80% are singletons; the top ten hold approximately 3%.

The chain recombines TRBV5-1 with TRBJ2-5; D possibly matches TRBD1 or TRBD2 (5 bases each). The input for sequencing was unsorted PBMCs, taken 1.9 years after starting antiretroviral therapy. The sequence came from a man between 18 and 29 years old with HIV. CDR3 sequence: CASSLGEGPWETQYF. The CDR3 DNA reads TGCGCCAGCAGCTTAGGTGAGGGACCGTGGGAGACCCAGTACTTC.